Listed below are T cell receptor beta chains from one sample, sequenced in a study of blood T cell repertoires in COVID-19. Clones were read by immunoSEQ multiplex PCR, and TCRdb kept only the in-frame ones, dropping some. Of tens of thousands of clones listed, approximately 90% are singletons. Sequencing used peripheral blood. These TCRs come from a human donor in a cohort sampled during active COVID-19. Each CDR3 is given with its conserved first and last residue. D genes are given only for firm matches. Clone size is shown for a subset of rows, as once, few, many or a class of expanded clone.

-	TRBJ2-7	TRBV2	-	TGTGCCAGCAGCCCGGAAGGGGGTCTTGGGGAGCAGTACTTC	CASSPEGGLGEQYF
-	TRBJ1-5	TRBV29-1	TRBD1	TGCAGCGTCGCTGGGACAGGGGATCAGCCCCAGCATTTT	CSVAGTGDQPQHF
-	TRBJ1-1	TRBV6-1	-	TGTGCCAGCAGTGAAGCGAGGAGGGGGAACACTGAAGCTTTCTTT	CASSEARRGNTEAFF
-	TRBJ2-7	TRBV2	TRBD2	TGTGCCAGCAGTGAAAGTGGGACTAGCACATACGAGCAGTACTTC	CASSESGTSTYEQYF
-	TRBJ2-7	TRBV30	TRBD1	TGTGCCTGGAGTGTGGGACAGGGCTACGAGCAGTACTTC	CAWSVGQGYEQYF
-	TRBJ2-3	TRBV7-9	TRBD2	TGTGCCAGCAGCCCGGGACTAGCGGGGGGGGCAGATACGCAGTATTTT	CASSPGLAGGADTQYF
-	TRBJ1-5	TRBV6-6	TRBD1	TGTGCCAGCAAAAGGACAGGGGTGAATCAGCCCCAGCATTTT	CASKRTGVNQPQHF
-	TRBJ2-5	TRBV30	TRBD2	TGTGCCTGGAGTGGACAGCGGGGCCGCCAAGAGACCCAGTACTTC	CAWSGQRGRQETQYF
-	TRBJ2-7	TRBV6-6	TRBD2	TGTGCCAGCAGTTACCAGGGAGGGGTCTCCTACGAGCAGTACTTC	CASSYQGGVSYEQYF
-	TRBJ2-1	TRBV3-1/TRBV3-2	-	TGTGCCAGCAGCCAAGGGAGGGGGGGTTACAATGAGCAGTTCTTC	CASSQGRGGYNEQFF
-	TRBJ2-2	TRBV27	TRBD2	TGTGCCAGCAGACCCGCCGGACTAGCGGCTTCCGCGAACACCGGGGAGCTGTTTTTT	CASRPAGLAASANTGELFF
once	TRBJ2-7	TRBV2	-	TGTGCCAGCAGTGGCGACAGCTCCTACGAGCAGTACTTC	CASSGDSSYEQYF
-	TRBJ2-1	TRBV27	-	TGTGCCAGCAGCAGTAGCGGTATCTACAATGAGCAGTTCTTC	CASSSSGIYNEQFF
-	TRBJ1-1	TRBV2	TRBD1	TGTGCCAGCAGTGAATTCGCAGGGGGCGCGACTGAAGCTTTCTTT	CASSEFAGGATEAFF
-	TRBJ2-1	TRBV7-3	-	TGTGCCAGCAGCGGCGGGACCCGGCCCTACAATGAGCAGTTCTTC	CASSGGTRPYNEQFF
-	TRBJ1-2	TRBV12-5	TRBD1	TGTGCTAGTGCACGGGACAGGGGTAACTATGGCTACACCTTC	CASARDRGNYGYTF
-	TRBJ1-3	TRBV5-1	-	TGCGCCAGCAGCGTACAGGGCTCTGGAAACACCATATATTTT	CASSVQGSGNTIYF
-	TRBJ2-7	TRBV7-9	-	TGTGCCAGCAGCCAGGGGGGTTCGGCCTACGAGCAGTACTTC	CASSQGGSAYEQYF
-	TRBJ1-4	TRBV5-1	-	TGCGCCAGCAGCTTACAAACAACTAATGAAAAACTGTTTTTT	CASSLQTTNEKLFF
once	TRBJ2-7	TRBV5-1	TRBD2	TGCGCCAGCAGCTTGGCCCCGGGACAGGGGACTAGCGGGAGTGGTTGGTACGAGCAGTACTTC	CASSLAPGQGTSGSGWYEQYF
-	TRBJ1-3	TRBV6-5	TRBD1	TGTGCCAGCAGATTAGGGGGCTGGGGTGGAAACACCATATATTTT	CASRLGGWGGNTIYF
-	TRBJ1-5	TRBV18	-	TGTGCCAGCTCACCAGTTTCGATCACTCATCAGCCCCAGCATTTT	CASSPVSITHQPQHF
-	TRBJ2-7	TRBV7-3	TRBD2	TGTGCCAGCAGCCCAGAAGGGACTAGCGGCATCTACGAGCAGTACTTC	CASSPEGTSGIYEQYF
once	TRBJ2-1	TRBV28	TRBD2	TGTGCCAGCAGTTCCTGGACTAGCGGGAATAATGAGCAGTTCTTC	CASSSWTSGNNEQFF
-	TRBJ1-4	TRBV30	-	TGTGCCTGGAGTGGATACGGGAGGACGGAAAAACTGTTTTTT	CAWSGYGRTEKLFF
-	TRBJ2-3	TRBV18	TRBD1	TGTGCCAGCTCACCGGGACAGGGCACAGATACGCAGTATTTT	CASSPGQGTDTQYF
-	TRBJ1-5	TRBV2	-	TGTGCCAGCAGCCCCGACAGTTTCAATCAGCCCCAGCATTTT	CASSPDSFNQPQHF
-	TRBJ1-1	TRBV5-8	-	TGTGCCAGCCCCTTGGGGGTGGGAGGCGGGAACACTGAAGCTTTCTTT	CASPLGVGGGNTEAFF
once	TRBJ1-2	TRBV28	-	TGTGCCAGCAGTTCCCACGGTGGGGCAGGGAAGGGTGACAACTATGGCTACACCTTC	CASSSHGGAGKGDNYGYTF
-	TRBJ1-4	TRBV5-1	-	TGCGCCAGCAGCCTAAGGTCAGTGGGGCGATCGACTAATGAAAAACTGTTTTTT	CASSLRSVGRSTNEKLFF
few	TRBJ1-3	TRBV30	-	TGTGCCTGGAGCCTTGACAGGACCTCTGGAAACACCATATATTTT	CAWSLDRTSGNTIYF
-	TRBJ2-5	TRBV19	-	TGTGCCAGTAGTATAAGTCACAACCAAGAGACCCAGTACTTC	CASSISHNQETQYF
-	TRBJ2-7	TRBV10-3	-	TGTGCCATAGCGGGACATAAAGGGTACGAGCAGTACTTC	CAIAGHKGYEQYF
-	TRBJ2-2	TRBV25-1	-	TGTGCCAGCAGTCTTTCAGGGGACACCGGGGAGCTGTTTTTT	CASSLSGDTGELFF
-	TRBJ1-5	TRBV6-5	TRBD1	TGTGCCAGCAATAGGGACAGGGTTCAGCCCCAGCATTTT	CASNRDRVQPQHF
-	TRBJ2-7	TRBV7-2	TRBD1	TGTGCCAGCAGCTTCGTGGGACAGGGCGGAGGCGAGCAGTACTTC	CASSFVGQGGGEQYF
once	TRBJ2-7	TRBV5-6	TRBD2	TGTGCCAGCAGCTTACTGACTAGCGGGACGGGGTCCGAGCAGTACTTC	CASSLLTSGTGSEQYF
-	TRBJ1-5	TRBV6-5	-	TGTGCCAGCAGTTTGTCGGGGGTTAGCAATCAGCCCCAGCATTTT	CASSLSGVSNQPQHF
-	TRBJ1-1	TRBV18	TRBD1	TGTGCCAGCTCACCCGGGGACAGGGACCCACTTTTGAACACTGAAGCTTTCTTT	CASSPGDRDPLLNTEAFF
-	TRBJ1-1	TRBV5-8	-	TGTGCCAGCAGGCCCAGGGGCTCGAACACTGAAGCTTTCTTT	CASRPRGSNTEAFF
-	TRBJ2-5	TRBV9	TRBD1	TGTGCCAGCAGCGTAATGGAGACAGGGGGCGCGGAGACCCAGTACTTC	CASSVMETGGAETQYF
-	TRBJ2-4	TRBV20-1	-	TGCAGTGCTAGTGGGAAAGCGGTGCTAGCCAAAAACATTCAGTACTTC	CSASGKAVLAKNIQYF
-	TRBJ2-7	TRBV23-1	-	TGCGCCAGCACCTGGTGGGTGGGCAGACTTCCGGGGGAGCAGTACTTC	CASTWWVGRLPGEQYF
-	TRBJ2-1	TRBV7-9	TRBD2	TGTGCCAGCAGATGGACTAGCGGTAACAATGAGCAGTTCTTC	CASRWTSGNNEQFF
-	TRBJ1-2	TRBV7-9	TRBD1	TGTGCCAGCAGCTCCGACAGGGGGGTCTATGGCTACACCTTC	CASSSDRGVYGYTF
-	TRBJ2-1	TRBV5-1	-	TGCGCCAGCAGCCGGACTAACAATGAGCAGTTCTTC	CASSRTNNEQFF
-	TRBJ2-1	TRBV4-2	TRBD2	TGTGCCAGCAGCCTAACTCCCCAGCGGGAGGGCGATGAGCAGTTCTTC	CASSLTPQREGDEQFF
-	TRBJ1-1	TRBV5-6	TRBD1	TGTGCCAGCAGCGGAGCCGACAGGGGTACAACTGAAGCTTTCTTT	CASSGADRGTTEAFF
-	TRBJ1-4	TRBV19	TRBD1	TGTGCCAGTAGTATAGGGACCGGGACAGGGGGCGAAAAACTGTTTTTT	CASSIGTGTGGEKLFF
-	TRBJ2-1	TRBV19	-	TGTGCCAGTAGTATCCCCCTACCTCTGCGGAATGAGCAGTTCTTC	CASSIPLPLRNEQFF